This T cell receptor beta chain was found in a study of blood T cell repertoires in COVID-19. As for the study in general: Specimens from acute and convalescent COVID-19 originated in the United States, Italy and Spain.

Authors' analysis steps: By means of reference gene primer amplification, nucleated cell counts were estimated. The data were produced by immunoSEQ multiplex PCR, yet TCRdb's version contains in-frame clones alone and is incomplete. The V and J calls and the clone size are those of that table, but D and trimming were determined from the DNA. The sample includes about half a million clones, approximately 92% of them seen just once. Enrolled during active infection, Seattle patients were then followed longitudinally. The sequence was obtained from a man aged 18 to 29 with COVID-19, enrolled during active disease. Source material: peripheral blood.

The CDR3 protein is CASKPRQENSGNTIYF. The CDR3 nucleotides are TGTGCCAGCAAACCCAGACAGGAAAACTCTGGAAACACCATATATTTT. The chain links TRBV6-6 to TRBJ1-3; tentative D call: TRBD1 (6 bases). V was clipped by 7 bases and J by 0 bases, with 16 bases between them. Germline CDR1 and CDR2: MNHNY and SVGAGI (reference sequence). The CDR3 extends over 16 amino acids.